The 16 T cell receptor beta chains presented below share a single source sample, sequenced in a study of beta chain features in type 1 diabetes. The whole isolated RNA underwent reverse transcription, so sequencing captured expressed TCRB transcripts. Assay: immunoSEQ multiplex PCR; the TCRdb copy retains only in-frame clones and omits some. This repertoire shows fewer than 70,000 clones, 63% found once; its top ten account for around 0.29%. These receptors have no known antigen. General study points: When Type 1 diabetes patients were examined, their TCRB CDR3s proved moderately but significantly shorter in all four CD4+ subsets.

Sequenced sample: stem cell memory CD4+ T cells from blood. The receptors derive from a woman in her twenties or thirties with type 1 diabetes.

The V gene is TRBV28, the J gene TRBJ2-1; D perhaps matches TRBD2 (6 bases). Trimming took 8 bases from V and 5 from J, leaving 13 bases between them. Germline V gene lookup returns CDR1 MDHEN and CDR2 SYDVKM. This CDR3 spans 13 amino acids. Here the CDR3 DNA reads TGTGCCAGCTTTGGAGGGCCCCACAATGAGCAGTTCTTC. This encodes CASFGGPHNEQFF.

This chain connects TRBV6-1 to TRBJ2-1; possible D gene TRBD1, 6 bases. CDR1 is MNHNS and CDR2 is SASEGT in the germline V gene. Trimming removed 8 bases from V and 4 bases from J, with 12 bases in between. This CDR3 has 13 amino acids. The CDR3 DNA reads TGTGCCAGCCTTCGGACAGTTTACAATGAGCAGTTCTTC. Translated: CASLRTVYNEQFF.

The chain has TRBV7-3 and TRBJ2-3; D is perhaps TRBD2 (6 bases). Germline CDR1 and CDR2: SGHTA and FQGTGA. The CDR3 has 16 residues. Trimming left V 5 bases short and J 5 bases short, with 20 bases between. CDR3 amino acids: CASSLGSGAVQDTQYF. CDR3 sequence (DNA): TGTGCCAGCAGCCTAGGCTCGGGAGCGGTGCAAGATACGCAGTATTTT.

The genes are TRBV28 and TRBJ2-7; 7 positions match TRBD1. Germline-derived CDR1 and CDR2 are MDHEN and SYDVKM. The V gene end was trimmed by 2 bases and the J gene end by 5 bases; junction bases not matched to a gene: 12. The CDR3 has 16 amino acids. CDR3 nucleotide sequence: TGTGCCAGCAGTTTACCGGGACAGTCCACTAGGGACGAGCAGTACTTC. Protein product: CASSLPGQSTRDEQYF.

CDR3 in DNA: TGTGCCAGCAGCTCCGGGACAGGGGGACCCTATGGCTACACCTTC. Translating gives CASSSGTGGPYGYTF. The V gene is TRBV2, the J gene TRBJ1-2; 11 positions match TRBD1. The germline V gene has CDR1 SNHLY and CDR2 FYNNEI. This CDR3 is 15 amino acids long. With 6 bases clipped from V and 4 bases from J, the junction kept 7 bases outside the gene matches. Drawing the rest from reference TRBV2 and TRBJ1-2, the complete variable domain is EPEVTQTPSHQVTQMGQEVILRCVPISNHLYFYWYRQILGQKVEFLVSFYNNEISEKSEIFDDQFSVERPDGSNFTLKIRSTKLEDSAMYFCASSSGTGGPYGYTFGSGTRLTVV.

The chain links TRBV2 to TRBJ2-5; D not certain. The CDR3 runs 11 residues. The germline V and J ends were trimmed by 4 bases and 5 bases, with 5 bases remaining between them. The germline gives CDR1 SNHLY, CDR2 FYNNEI. The CDR3 DNA follows: TGTGCCAGCAGTGTCAGGGAGACCCAGTACTTC. This translates into CASSVRETQYF.

The chain recombines TRBV10-2 with TRBJ2-2; D is uncertain. V was pared by 6 bases and J by 2 bases, with 13 bases between. The CDR3 sequence is 15 residues long. CDR1 is WSHSY and CDR2 is SAAADI in the germline V gene. CDR3 bases: TGCGCCAGCAGCTCAGGCCAGGATAACACCGGGGAGCTGTTTTTT. As protein: CASSSGQDNTGELFF.

Comment on this clone: The same CDR3 also results from other DNA sequences found in this sample. The gene calls are TRBV5-1 and TRBJ2-1; TRBD2 agrees at 14 bases. J was trimmed by 6 bases and V by 4 bases; bases with no gene match: 9. The CDR3 sequence is 17 residues long. Per the germline V gene, CDR1 is SGHRS and CDR2 is YFSETQ. CDR3 amino acids: CASSLAGGLAGGNEQFF. CDR3 coding DNA: TGCGCCAGCAGCCTAGCTGGTGGACTAGCGGGAGGCAATGAGCAGTTCTTC.

V gene TRBV5-1 combines with J gene TRBJ1-3; D is unclear. CDR1 and CDR2 (germline): SGHRS, YFSETQ. Trimming left V 4 bases short and J 4 bases short, with 21 bases between. The CDR3 contains 17 residues. For the CDR3, the DNA is TGCGCCAGCAGCCCCACACCACCTTCGACTGGAGGAAACACCATATATTTT. This codes for CASSPTPPSTGGNTIYF. The whole variable domain, remainder taken from reference TRBV5-1 and TRBJ1-3, is KAGVTQTPRYLIKTRGQQVTLSCSPISGHRSVSWYQQTPGQGLQFLFEYFSETQRNKGNFPGRFSGRQFSNSRSEMNVSTLELGDSALYLCASSPTPPSTGGNTIYFGEGSWLTVV.

This clone appeared once. The rearrangement joins TRBV1 to TRBJ2-7; no check of the table's D call, TRBD2, against the DNA was made. TRBV1 counts as a pseudogene. The CDR3 contains 21 residues. CDR3: CTSSQDGIGTSGSRRSYEQYF. The CDR3 DNA reads TGCACCAGCAGCCAAGACGGGATCGGGACTAGCGGGAGTAGGAGGTCCTACGAGCAGTACTTC.

This chain links TRBV7-9 with TRBJ2-3; D perhaps matches TRBD2 (6 bases). V dropped 8 bases and J dropped 2 bases, with 17 bases sitting between them. Germline V gives CDR1 SEHNR, CDR2 FQNEAQ (reference sequence). The CDR3 is 15 amino acids. This CDR3 is CASGRSRLVTDTQYF. CDR3 bases: TGTGCCAGCGGTCGTTCCAGACTAGTCACAGATACGCAGTATTTT.

V and J are TRBV9 and TRBJ2-5, with D hard to call. Germline CDR1 is SGDLS and CDR2 is YYNGEE. V was cut by 1 base and J by 5 bases, with 12 bases left in between. The CDR3 is 14 amino acids. The CDR3 protein is CASSVTGSSETQYF. DNA for the CDR3: TGTGCCAGCAGCGTAACCGGTTCGTCGGAGACCCAGTACTTC.

V usage is TRBV30 and J usage is TRBJ1-3; D unresolved. The CDR3 has 15 amino acids. In germline, CDR1 is GTSNPN, CDR2 SVGIG (reference sequence). V lost 0 bases, J lost 0 bases, and 9 bases lay in between. This chain's CDR3 is CAWSVDSSSGNTIYF. The CDR3 DNA sequence: TGTGCCTGGAGTGTAGACTCGAGCTCTGGAAACACCATATATTTT.

The CDR3 here is CAWSLTSGMVNEQFF. CDR3 bases: TGTGCCTGGAGTTTGACTAGCGGGATGGTGAATGAGCAGTTCTTC. The chain has TRBV30 and TRBJ2-1; TRBD2 agrees at 11 bases. V shed 2 bases, J shed 7 bases, and the junction held 7 bases outside the gene matches. This CDR3 has 15 residues. Per germline, CDR1 GTSNPN and CDR2 SVGIG (reference sequence).

This chain connects TRBV4-2 to TRBJ2-1, with a tentative D call TRBD1 (5 bases). The CDR3 has 14 amino acids. Germline loops: CDR1 LGHNA, CDR2 YNFKEQ. Trimming shortened V by 4 bases and J by 5 bases, and 12 bases separated the two germline ends. The CDR3 region has the DNA TGTGCCAGCAGCCGACCGGACACCGACAATGAGCAGTTCTTC. Translation gives CASSRPDTDNEQFF.

The chain uses TRBV4-1 and TRBJ1-4; no clear D gene. The CDR3 sequence is 16 residues long. CDR1 is MGHRA and CDR2 is YSYEKL in the germline V gene. With 4 bases removed from V and 4 bases from J, the gap between germline ends came to 16 bases. The CDR3 is CASSPSEPPINEKLFF. CDR3 nucleotides: TGCGCCAGCAGCCCTTCGGAGCCACCTATTAATGAAAAACTGTTTTTT.